The present T cell receptor (beta chain) was sequenced within a study of cytomegalovirus exposure and HLA in healthy donors. Study-level information: In an early release, HLA-typed donors contributed some 82 million unique TCR sequences.

In the PCR, 60 Vbeta and 13 Jbeta primers were used. The data were produced by immunoSEQ multiplex PCR, yet TCRdb's version contains in-frame clones alone and is incomplete. This sample carries more than 150,000 clones, around 81% of them seen once, and the ten largest clones take around 2.1%. Trimming at V came to 0 bases and at J to 5 bases, leaving 8 bases not matched to a gene. The CDR3 contains 18 residues. Germline V lookup: CDR1 LNHNV, CDR2 YYDKDF (reference sequence). Turning to this clone: Its antigen remains unknown.

Study observations and caveats: Prediction of most subjects' HLA-A and HLA-B alleles by TCR beta sequences was reportedly accurate. Whilst most TCR sequences proved rare, a subset of public TCRs occurred across many donors.

The receptor was isolated from a young woman in good health and CMV-seropositive. The sample comprised PBMCs. This chain connects TRBV15 to TRBJ2-1; TRBD2 agrees at 12 bases. CDR3: CATSRDTPSGGADNEQFF. In DNA, the CDR3 is TGTGCCACCAGCAGAGATACCCCTAGCGGGGGGGCCGACAATGAGCAGTTCTTC.